Below, 14 T cell receptor beta chains from the same sample are listed, as sequenced in a study of T cells in Graves' hyperthyroidism and ophthalmopathy. TCR beta CDR3 sequences were amplified from RNA transcripts. A first-round RT-PCR of the TCR CDR3 used the HTBI primer set. TCRdb independently ran MiXCR on the multiplex PCR reads; one entry per CDR3 protein. The data show nearly 600,000 distinct CDR3 sequences, approximately 15% seen once. Sequenced material: blood. The receptor source for this set is a woman in her 30s with Graves' hyperthyroidism that later progressed to Graves' ophthalmopathy.

The chain joins TRBV9 to TRBJ2-5; D gene ambiguous. V lost 0 bases, J lost 5 bases, and 11 bases lay in between. This CDR3 comprises 14 residues. Germline V gene lookup returns CDR1 SGDLS and CDR2 YYNGEE. CDR3 in amino acids: CASSVEKFPETQYF. Here the CDR3 DNA reads TGTGCCAGCAGCGTAGAAAAGTTTCCCGAGACCCAGTACTTC.

In the case of this clonotype: This may be a read error, as it is one base from a much larger clone. V is TRBV18 and J is TRBJ2-5; 8 bases map to TRBD2. Germline V gene lookup returns CDR1 KGHSH and CDR2 LQKENI. The J segment lost 2 bases and the V segment lost 0 bases, leaving 2 bases of the junction unmatched. This CDR3 is 15 amino acids long. The CDR3 spells CASSPPRLAQETQYF. DNA for the CDR3: TGTGCCAGCTCACCACCGCGACTAGCGCAAGAGACCCAGTACTTC.

This clonotype was counted ten times or more. The rearrangement uses TRBV7-9 and TRBJ2-7; possibly TRBD2 for D (6 bases). This CDR3 contains 14 residues. V was cut by 5 bases and J by 5 bases, with 16 bases left in between. Germline V gene sequence: CDR1 SEHNR, CDR2 FQNEAQ (reference sequence). CDR3: CASSQEGDSNEQYF. CDR3 coding DNA: TGTGCCAGCAGCCAGGAAGGGGACTCGAACGAGCAGTACTTC.

The V call is TRBV6-1, the J call TRBJ2-1; TRBD2 aligns across 10 bases. Per germline, CDR1 MNHNS and CDR2 SASEGT. The CDR3 is made up of 14 amino acids. V was pared by 4 bases and J by 10 bases, with 7 bases of the junction left unmatched. The CDR3 reads CASSVGTSVDEQFF. CDR3 in DNA: TGTGCCAGCAGTGTTGGGACTAGCGTAGACGAGCAGTTCTTC.

This clonotype occurred many times. The chain is built from TRBV14 and TRBJ2-2, with no clear D. CDR3 size: 11 residues. The V gene lost 3 bases and the J gene lost 4 bases, with 0 bases spanning the gap. CDR1 and CDR2 from the germline V gene are SGHDN and FVKESK. CDR3 DNA: TGTGCCAGCAGCCACACCGGGGAGCTGTTTTTT. This codes for CASSHTGELFF.

This clonotype was found many times. J is TRBJ1-2 and V is TRBV4-1; 8 bases line up with TRBD1. The V gene end was trimmed by 1 base and the J gene end by 3 bases; junction bases not matched to a gene: 7. Germline CDR1 is MGHRA and CDR2 is YSYEKL. The length of the CDR3 is 16 residues. CDR3 region: CASSQVFRGQDYGYTF. The DNA for the CDR3 is TGCGCCAGCAGCCAAGTTTTCAGGGGGCAGGACTATGGCTACACCTTC.

This clonotype was detected many times. The rearrangement uses TRBV27 and TRBJ1-1; TRBD1 might be the D (5 bases). Germline CDR1 and CDR2: MNHEY and SMNVEV (reference sequence). Trimming left V 3 bases short and J 1 base short, with 9 bases between. This CDR3 region has 14 residues. The CDR3 reads CASSFVGQNTEAFF. DNA for the CDR3: TGTGCCAGCAGTTTCGTTGGACAGAACACTGAAGCTTTCTTT.

There are many counts of this clonotype. The chain recombines TRBV7-8 with TRBJ2-7; 7 bases are a match to TRBD1. The CDR3 sequence is 13 residues long. Trimming removed 5 bases from V and 5 bases from J; junction bases left unmatched: 6. In germline, CDR1 is SGHVS, CDR2 FQNEAQ. In DNA form, the CDR3 reads TGTGCCAGCAGCCAACGACAGGGAAACGAGCAGTACTTC. As protein: CASSQRQGNEQYF.

This clonotype was picked up many times. The V gene is TRBV24-1, the J gene TRBJ1-2; D is unresolved. This CDR3 has 14 residues. V was trimmed by 2 bases and J by 4 bases, leaving 10 bases between them. Germline CDR1 reads KGHDR; CDR2 reads SFDVKD. CDR3 loop: CATSDSVRSYGYTF. DNA of the CDR3: TGTGCCACCAGTGATTCCGTCCGCTCCTATGGCTACACCTTC.

This clonotype occurred many times. The chain is built from TRBV12-3 or TRBV12-4 and TRBJ1-2, with D perhaps matching TRBD1 (6 bases). V lost 3 bases and J lost 8, with 13 bases in between. CDR3 size: 13 residues. This CDR3 reads CASSFGGRGGYTF. CDR3 sequence (DNA): TGTGCCAGCAGTTTTGGGGGGAGGGGGGGCTACACCTTC.

This clonotype has a count of ten or more. The J gene is TRBJ1-2, the V gene TRBV29-1; no firm D call. CDR3 size: 13 residues. Trimming shortened V by 4 bases and J by 1 base, and 10 bases separated the two germline ends. Germline CDR1 reads SQVTM; CDR2 reads ANQGSEA. Here the CDR3 DNA reads TGCAGCGTTGGCACAGCGATTAACTATGGCTACACCTTC. This gives the protein CSVGTAINYGYTF.

This clonotype was recorded at least ten times. In nucleotides, the CDR3 is TGTGCCAGCAGCCCCGACCGCCCCGGGACAGGATGGGTCTATGGCTACACCTTC. This sequence encodes CASSPDRPGTGWVYGYTF. This chain joins TRBV3-1 and TRBJ1-2, with 8 bases that match TRBD1. V lost 4 bases, J lost 4 bases, and 17 bases stayed unmatched. CDR3 length: 18 amino acids. CDR1 LGHDT and CDR2 YNNKEL come from the germline V gene (reference sequence).

The V gene is TRBV5-1, the J gene TRBJ1-1; possible D gene TRBD1, 5 bases. The CDR3 consists of 13 residues. V was trimmed by 0 bases and J by 5 bases, leaving 8 bases between them. The germline CDR1 and CDR2 sequences are SGHRS and YFSETQ. CDR3 in amino acids: CASSLVRETEAFF. The DNA of the CDR3 is TGCGCCAGCAGCTTGGTCAGGGAGACTGAAGCTTTCTTT. The whole variable domain, remainder taken from reference TRBV5-1 and TRBJ1-1, is KAGVTQTPRYLIKTRGQQVTLSCSPISGHRSVSWYQQTPGQGLQFLFEYFSETQRNKGNFPGRFSGRQFSNSRSEMNVSTLELGDSALYLCASSLVRETEAFFGQGTRLTVV.

On this clonotype: This may stem from a read error, because a much larger clone lies one nucleotide away. The chain combines TRBV27 with TRBJ1-2, with D tentatively TRBD1 (6 bases). Trimming stripped 5 bases from V and 6 bases from J, with 25 bases between. CDR1 and CDR2 from the germline V gene are MNHEY and SMNVEV (reference sequence). The CDR3 runs to 17 residues. The CDR3: CASSIMGAVPLGDGYTF. In nucleotides, the CDR3 is TGTGCCAGCAGTATAATGGGGGCGGTCCCTTTAGGCGATGGCTACACCTTC.